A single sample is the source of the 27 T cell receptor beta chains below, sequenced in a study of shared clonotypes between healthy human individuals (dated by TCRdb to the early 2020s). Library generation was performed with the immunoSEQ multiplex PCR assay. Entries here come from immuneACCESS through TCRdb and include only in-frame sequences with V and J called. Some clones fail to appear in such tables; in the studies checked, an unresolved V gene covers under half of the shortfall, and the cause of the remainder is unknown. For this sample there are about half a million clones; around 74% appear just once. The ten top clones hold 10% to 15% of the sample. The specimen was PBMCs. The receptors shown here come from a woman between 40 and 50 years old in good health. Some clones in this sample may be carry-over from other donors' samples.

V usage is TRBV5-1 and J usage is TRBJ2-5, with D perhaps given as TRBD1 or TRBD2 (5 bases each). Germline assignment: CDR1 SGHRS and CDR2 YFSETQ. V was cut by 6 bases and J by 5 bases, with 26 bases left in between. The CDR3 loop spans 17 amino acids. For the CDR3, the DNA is TGCGCCAGCACCCAGGAAGCAGCAACGTGGGGCGGGGAGACCCAGTACTTC. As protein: CASTQEAATWGGETQYF.

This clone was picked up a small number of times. The CDR3 nucleotides read TGTGCCAGCAGCTTAGTGGGACAGGGGTTGGCTTTCTTT. This translates into CASSLVGQGLAFF. The chain uses TRBV7-9 and TRBJ1-1, with TRBD1 identical over 10 bases. The CDR3 consists of 13 residues. CDR1 and CDR2 (germline): SEHNR, FQNEAQ (reference sequence). Germline trimming cut 1 base from V and 11 bases from J; bases unmatched to any gene: 4. The whole variable domain, filled in from reference TRBV7-9 and TRBJ1-1, reads DTGVSQNPRHKITKRGQNVTFRCDPISEHNRLYWYRQTLGQGPEFLTYFQNEAQLEKSRLLSDRFSAERPKGSFSTLEIQRTEQGDSAMYLCASSLVGQGLAFFGQGTRLTVV.

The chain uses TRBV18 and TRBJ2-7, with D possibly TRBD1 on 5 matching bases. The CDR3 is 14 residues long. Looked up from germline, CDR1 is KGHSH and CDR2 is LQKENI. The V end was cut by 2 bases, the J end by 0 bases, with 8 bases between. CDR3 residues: CASSPDRNSYEQYF. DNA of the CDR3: TGTGCCAGCTCACCAGACAGAAACTCCTACGAGCAGTACTTC.

For the CDR3, the DNA is TGTGCCAGCAGCTTATTCCCCCCAGATACGCAGTATTTT. This encodes CASSLFPPDTQYF. This chain joins TRBV7-9 and TRBJ2-3; D is uncertain. With 2 bases removed from V and 4 bases from J, the gap between germline ends came to 7 bases. There are 13 residues in the CDR3. The germline V gene encodes CDR1 SEHNR and CDR2 FQNEAQ (reference sequence).

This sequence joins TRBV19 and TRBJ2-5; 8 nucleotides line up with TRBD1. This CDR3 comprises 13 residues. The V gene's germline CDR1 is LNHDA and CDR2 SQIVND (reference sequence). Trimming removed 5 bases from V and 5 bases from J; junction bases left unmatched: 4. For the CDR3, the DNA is TGTGCCAGTAGTCAGGGACAGGTTGAGACCCAGTACTTC. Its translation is CASSQGQVETQYF.

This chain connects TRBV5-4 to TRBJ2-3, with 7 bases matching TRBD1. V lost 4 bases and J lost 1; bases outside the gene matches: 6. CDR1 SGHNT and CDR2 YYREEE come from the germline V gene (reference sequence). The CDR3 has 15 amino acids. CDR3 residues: CASSGTQGGTDTQYF. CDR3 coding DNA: TGTGCCAGCAGCGGCACCCAGGGGGGCACAGATACGCAGTATTTT.

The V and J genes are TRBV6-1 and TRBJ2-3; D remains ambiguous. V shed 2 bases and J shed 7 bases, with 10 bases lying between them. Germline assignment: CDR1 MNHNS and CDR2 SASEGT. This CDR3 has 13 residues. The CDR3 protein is CASSEWSLNTQYF. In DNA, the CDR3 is TGTGCCAGCAGTGAATGGAGTTTAAATACGCAGTATTTT.

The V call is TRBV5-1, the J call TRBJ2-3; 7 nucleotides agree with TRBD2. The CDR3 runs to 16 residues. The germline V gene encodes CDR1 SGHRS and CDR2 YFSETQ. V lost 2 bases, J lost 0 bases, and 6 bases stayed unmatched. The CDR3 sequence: CASSFGRERSTDTQYF. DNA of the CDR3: TGCGCCAGCAGCTTTGGGCGGGAGAGGAGCACAGATACGCAGTATTTT.

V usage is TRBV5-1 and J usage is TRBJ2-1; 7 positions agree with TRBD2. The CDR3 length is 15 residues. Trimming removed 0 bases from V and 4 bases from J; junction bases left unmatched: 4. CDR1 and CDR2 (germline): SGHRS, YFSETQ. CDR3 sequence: CASSLGAGVYNEQFF. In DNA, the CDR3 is TGCGCCAGCAGCTTGGGGGCGGGAGTGTACAATGAGCAGTTCTTC.

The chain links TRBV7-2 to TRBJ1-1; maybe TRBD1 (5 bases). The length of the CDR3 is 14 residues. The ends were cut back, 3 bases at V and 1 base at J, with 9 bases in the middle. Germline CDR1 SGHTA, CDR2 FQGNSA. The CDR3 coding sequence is TGTGCCAGCAGCTTTCGTGGGGGGAACACTGAAGCTTTCTTT. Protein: CASSFRGGNTEAFF. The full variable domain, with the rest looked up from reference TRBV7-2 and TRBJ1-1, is GAGVSQSPSNKVTEKGKDVELRCDPISGHTALYWYRQSLGQGLEFLIYFQGNSAPDKSGLPSDRFSAERTGGSVSTLTIQRTQQEDSAVYLCASSFRGGNTEAFFGQGTRLTVV.

CDR3 DNA sequence: TGCGCCAGCAGCCAAGATCTTTTGGGGGGGTCTGGGGCCAACGTCCTGACTTTC. Translating it yields CASSQDLLGGSGANVLTF. This chain uses TRBV4-3 with TRBJ2-6; TRBD2 matches 7 bases. Germline V gene lookup returns CDR1 LGHNA and CDR2 YSLEER. This CDR3 spans 18 amino acids. V was pared by 0 bases and J by 1 base, with 6 bases of the junction left unmatched.

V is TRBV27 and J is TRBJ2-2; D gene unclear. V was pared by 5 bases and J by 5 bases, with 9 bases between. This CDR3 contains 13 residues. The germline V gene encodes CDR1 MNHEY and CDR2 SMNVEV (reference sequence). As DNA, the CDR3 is TGTGCCAGCAGTCCCCGGACGACCGGGGAGCTGTTTTTT. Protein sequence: CASSPRTTGELFF.

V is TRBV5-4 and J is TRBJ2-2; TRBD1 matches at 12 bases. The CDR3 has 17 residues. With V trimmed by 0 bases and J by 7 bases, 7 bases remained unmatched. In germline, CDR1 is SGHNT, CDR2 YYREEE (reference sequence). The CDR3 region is CASSLAPGQGAGGELFF. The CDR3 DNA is TGTGCCAGCAGCTTGGCACCGGGACAGGGGGCCGGCGGGGAGCTGTTTTTT.

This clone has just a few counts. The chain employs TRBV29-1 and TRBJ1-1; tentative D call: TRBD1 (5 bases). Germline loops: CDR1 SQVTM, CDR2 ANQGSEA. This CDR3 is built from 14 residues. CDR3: CRAETGGMNTEAFF. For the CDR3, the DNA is TGCAGGGCTGAAACGGGGGGGATGAACACTGAAGCTTTCTTT. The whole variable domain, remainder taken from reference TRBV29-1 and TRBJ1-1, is SAVISQKPSRDICQRGTSLTIQCQVDSQVTMMFWYRQQPGQSLTLIATANQGSEATYESGFVIDKFPISRPNLTFSTLTVSNMSPEDSSIYLCRAETGGMNTEAFFGQGTRLTVV.

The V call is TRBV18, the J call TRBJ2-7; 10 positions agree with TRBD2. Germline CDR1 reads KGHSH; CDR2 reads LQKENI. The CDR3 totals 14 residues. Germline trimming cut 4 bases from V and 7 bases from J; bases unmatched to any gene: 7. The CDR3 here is CASSLSGRAWEQYF. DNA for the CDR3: TGTGCCAGCTCACTAAGCGGGAGGGCCTGGGAGCAGTACTTC.

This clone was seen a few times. CDR3 sequence reads: CATSLSSGGYNEQFF. CDR3 DNA sequence: TGTGCCACCAGCCTGTCTAGCGGAGGCTACAATGAGCAGTTCTTC. This chain joins TRBV15 and TRBJ2-1, with 7 bases fitting TRBD2. The CDR3 extends over 15 amino acids. Germline V gives CDR1 LNHNV, CDR2 YYDKDF (reference sequence). V trimming: 5 bases; J trimming: 3 bases; junction bases outside the gene matches: 7.

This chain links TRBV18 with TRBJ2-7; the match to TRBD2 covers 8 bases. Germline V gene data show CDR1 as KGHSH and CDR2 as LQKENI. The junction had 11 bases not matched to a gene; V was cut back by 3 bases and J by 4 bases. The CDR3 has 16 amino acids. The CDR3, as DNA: TGTGCCAGCTCACCCTTTGATAGCGGGATAAGGTACGAGCAGTACTTC. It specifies CASSPFDSGIRYEQYF.

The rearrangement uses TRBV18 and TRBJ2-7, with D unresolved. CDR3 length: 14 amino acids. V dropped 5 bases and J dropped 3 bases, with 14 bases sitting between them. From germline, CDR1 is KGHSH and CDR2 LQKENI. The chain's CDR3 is CASSTKAEYYEQYF. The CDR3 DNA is TGTGCCAGCTCAACCAAGGCGGAATACTACGAGCAGTACTTC.

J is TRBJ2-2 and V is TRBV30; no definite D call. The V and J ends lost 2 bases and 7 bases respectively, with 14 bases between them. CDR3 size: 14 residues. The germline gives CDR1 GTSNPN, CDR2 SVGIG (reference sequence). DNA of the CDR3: TGTGCCTGGAGTCTAGGTTTCAAGGGCGGGGAGCTGTTTTTT. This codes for CAWSLGFKGGELFF.

The CDR3 protein is CASSLGYGNTGELFF. CDR3 bases: TGCGCCAGCAGCTTGGGGTACGGGAACACCGGGGAGCTGTTTTTT. The chain couples TRBV5-1 to TRBJ2-2; no definite D call. V was trimmed by 0 bases and J by 1 base, leaving 7 bases between them. Germline lookup yields CDR1 SGHRS and CDR2 YFSETQ. The CDR3 is made up of 15 amino acids.

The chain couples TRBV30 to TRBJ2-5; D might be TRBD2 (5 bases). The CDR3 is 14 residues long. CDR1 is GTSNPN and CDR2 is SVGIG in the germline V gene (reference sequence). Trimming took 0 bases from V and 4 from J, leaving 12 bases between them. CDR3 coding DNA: TGTGCCTGGAGTGTACGAGGAGGCGGAGAGACCCAGTACTTC. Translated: CAWSVRGGGETQYF. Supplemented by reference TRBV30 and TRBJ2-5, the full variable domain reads SQTIHQWPATLVQPVGSPLSLECTVEGTSNPNLYWYRQAAGRGLQLLFYSVGIGQISSEVPQNLSASRPQDRQFILSSKKLLLSDSGFYLCAWSVRGGGETQYFGPGTRLLVL.

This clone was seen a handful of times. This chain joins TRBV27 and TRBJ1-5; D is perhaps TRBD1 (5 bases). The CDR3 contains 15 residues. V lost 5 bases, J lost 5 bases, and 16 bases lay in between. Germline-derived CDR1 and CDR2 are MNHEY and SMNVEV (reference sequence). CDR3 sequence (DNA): TGTGCCAGCAGTAGCCTGCTCGGGGGAGATCAGCCCCAGCATTTT. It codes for CASSSLLGGDQPQHF.

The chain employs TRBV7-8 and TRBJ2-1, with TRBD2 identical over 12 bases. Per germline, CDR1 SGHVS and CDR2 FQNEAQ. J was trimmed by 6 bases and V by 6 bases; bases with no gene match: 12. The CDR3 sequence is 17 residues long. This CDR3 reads CASSHRPTSGRRNEQFF. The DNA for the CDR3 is TGTGCCAGCAGTCACCGACCCACTAGCGGGAGGCGCAATGAGCAGTTCTTC.

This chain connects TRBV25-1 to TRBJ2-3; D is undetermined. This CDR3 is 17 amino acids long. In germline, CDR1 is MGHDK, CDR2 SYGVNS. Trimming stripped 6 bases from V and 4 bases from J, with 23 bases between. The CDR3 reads CASSPSLLVGGADTQYF. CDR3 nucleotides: TGTGCCAGCAGCCCTTCCCTCCTAGTGGGTGGTGCAGATACGCAGTATTTT.

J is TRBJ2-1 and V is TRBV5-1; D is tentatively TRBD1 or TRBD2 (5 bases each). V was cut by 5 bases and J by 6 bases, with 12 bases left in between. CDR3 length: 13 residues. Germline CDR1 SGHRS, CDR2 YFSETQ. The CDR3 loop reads CASRPGTANEQFF. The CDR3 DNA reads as TGCGCCAGCAGACCCGGGACGGCCAATGAGCAGTTCTTC. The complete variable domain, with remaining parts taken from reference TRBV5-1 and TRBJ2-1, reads KAGVTQTPRYLIKTRGQQVTLSCSPISGHRSVSWYQQTPGQGLQFLFEYFSETQRNKGNFPGRFSGRQFSNSRSEMNVSTLELGDSALYLCASRPGTANEQFFGPGTRLTVL.

The CDR3 bases are TGTGCCAGCAGCCAAGAATTAGTTAACTATGGCTACACCTTC. Amino acid sequence: CASSQELVNYGYTF. The rearrangement links TRBV4-2 to TRBJ1-2, with D unclear. The V gene's germline CDR1 is LGHNA and CDR2 YNFKEQ. The CDR3 is made up of 14 amino acids. V was clipped by 0 bases and J by 1 base, with 6 bases between them.

This chain's CDR3 is CASSQEASSTGELFF. For the CDR3, the DNA is TGTGCCAGCAGCCAAGAAGCGTCGAGCACCGGGGAGCTGTTTTTT. V and J are TRBV4-2 and TRBJ2-2; D is ambiguous. The V and J ends lost 0 bases and 4 bases respectively, with 9 bases between them. Looked up from germline, CDR1 is LGHNA and CDR2 is YNFKEQ. The CDR3 loop spans 15 amino acids.